The source of this T cell receptor beta chain is a study of OX40 agonist ivuxolimab in advanced cancers. Profiling relied on immunoSEQ multiplex PCR, and the TCRdb table lists in-frame clones only, not all of them. Of about 52,000 clones in the sample, about 93% were seen once. The V and J ends lost 5 bases and 3 bases, in that order; junction bases with no gene match: 4. Germline CDR1 and CDR2: LNHDA and SQIVND (reference sequence). This CDR3 is built from 14 residues. This specimen was CD4+ or CD8+ T cells sorted from blood, taken in a trial of the OX40 agonist ivuxolimab. V is TRBV19 and J is TRBJ2-7; 10 positions match TRBD1. This sequence was found in an adult with an advanced solid tumor such as melanoma, head and neck, liver or kidney cancer. The CDR3 protein is CASSAGTGVYEQYF. CDR3 DNA sequence: TGTGCCAGTAGTGCCGGGACAGGGGTCTACGAGCAGTACTTC.